This TCR beta chain was documented in a study of blood T cell repertoires in COVID-19. Trimming stripped 3 bases from V and 0 bases from J, with 9 bases between. Germline V gives CDR1 SGHTA, CDR2 FQGNSA. This CDR3 is 15 amino acids long. The authors' processing: Reference gene primer amplification in the assay estimated nucleated cell counts. The protocol was immunoSEQ multiplex PCR, while the TCRdb copy is restricted to in-frame clones and leaves out a portion. Clone size and the V and J calls come from that table; the DNA yielded D and trimming. The sample carries roughly 150,000 clones, 81% recorded once. Everyone who took part was roughly 18 to 89 years old, and they came from 20 to 25 US areas.

Sequencing was performed on PBMCs or T cells enriched from blood (not recorded which). This sequence originates from a woman between 35 and 50 years old with acute COVID-19. The V call is TRBV7-2, the J call TRBJ2-4; no definite D call. DNA for the CDR3: TGTGCCAGCAGCTTGGCCGTCCTAGCCAAAAACATTCAGTACTTC. Amino acid sequence: CASSLAVLAKNIQYF.